These T cell receptor beta chains were read from a single sample in a study of T cell repertoires in aging, cancer and after chemotherapy. In TCRdb, the multiplex PCR reads were re-called with MiXCR into one record per CDR3 protein. Altogether about 11,000 distinct CDR3 sequences are present, 25% to 35% being singletons, with the ten largest covering approximately 2%. Sequencing input: blood. The receptor set was obtained from a human donor in good health. The CDR3 runs from the conserved cysteine through the conserved F or W. A D gene is named only where the DNA matches it firmly. Clone size, where shown, is once, few, many, or a class for clones that have expanded.

>TRBV6-5|.|TRBJ2-1|.
TGTGCCAGCAGTCCCTTAGGACAGAAATACAATGAGCAGTTCTTC
CASSPLGQKYNEQFF
>TRBV6-1|TRBD2|TRBJ2-1|few
TGTGCCAGCAGTGAACAGGCTAGCGGGAGCTATGAGCAGTTCTTC
CASSEQASGSYEQFF
>TRBV18|.|TRBJ2-7|few
TGTGCCAGCTCACCACAGGGGGAGTACGAGCAGTACTTC
CASSPQGEYEQYF
>TRBV6-2/TRBV6-3|.|TRBJ1-1|few
TGTGCCAGCAGTTATCGTCCAGGGGAGGACACTGAAGCTTTCTTT
CASSYRPGEDTEAFF
>TRBV28|.|TRBJ1-2|.
TGTGTCAGCAGTTTGCCGGGAACCTCCGGCTACACCTTC
CVSSLPGTSGYTF
>TRBV6-6|TRBD2|TRBJ2-3|.
TGTGCCAGCAGTTACTCCGGGCGGGGGTATACGCAGTATTTT
CASSYSGRGYTQYF
>TRBV28|TRBD2|TRBJ2-7|.
TGTGCCAGCAGCGTAGGGGGGAGACTAGCGGGATCCTTACTCTACGAGCAGTACTTC
CASSVGGRLAGSLLYEQYF
>TRBV6-5|.|TRBJ1-5|few
TGTGCCAGCAGTTACTCGGGGTTGCCGAATCAGCCCCAGCATTTT
CASSYSGLPNQPQHF
>TRBV20-1|.|TRBJ2-3|.
TGCAGTGCTAGTGTGGCGGGGAGCACAGATACGCAGTATTTT
CSASVAGSTDTQYF
>TRBV11-2|TRBD1|TRBJ2-7|few
TGTGCCAGCAGCCTGGACAGGGTCTACGAGCAGTACTTC
CASSLDRVYEQYF
>TRBV7-2|.|TRBJ2-3|once
TGTGCCAGCAGCTCCGCCGGGGGGACACAGTCAGATACGCAGTATTTT
CASSSAGGTQSDTQYF
>TRBV5-1|.|TRBJ1-2|.
TGCGCCAGCAGCTTGGCCATTGGGGGGTTCTATGGCTACACCTTC
CASSLAIGGFYGYTF
>TRBV28|.|TRBJ1-6|.
TGTGCCAGCAATGGGAGGATTTCGAGGGATTCACCCCTCCACTTT
CASNGRISRDSPLHF
>TRBV5-6|.|TRBJ1-1|few
TGTGCCAGCAGCTTGCTGGCCCAAGGGAGGGAAACTGAAGCTTTCTTT
CASSLLAQGRETEAFF
>TRBV9|TRBD2|TRBJ2-1|.
TGTGCCAGCAGCGTAGGGCTAGCGGCGTACAATGAGCAGTTCTTC
CASSVGLAAYNEQFF
>TRBV7-3|.|TRBJ2-1|.
TGTGCCAGCAGCTTAACTCGGAGCTCCTACAATGAGCAGTTCTTC
CASSLTRSSYNEQFF
>TRBV6-5|.|TRBJ1-5|few
TGTGCCAGCAGTTCCAAGGACCCCTGGGGCAATCAGCCCCAGCATTTT
CASSSKDPWGNQPQHF
>TRBV7-2|.|TRBJ1-5|few
TGTGCCAGCAGCTTAGATCGACAGGGCAATCAGCCCCAGCATTTT
CASSLDRQGNQPQHF
>TRBV6-6|TRBD2|TRBJ2-3|.
TGTGCCAGCACTCCTTATCGGCTAGCGGGGGCAGATACGCAGTATTTT
CASTPYRLAGADTQYF
>TRBV6-1|TRBD2|TRBJ2-2|medium-sized
TGTGCCAGCAGTGGACTAGCGGGGGACACCGGGGAGCTGTTTTTT
CASSGLAGDTGELFF
>TRBV19|.|TRBJ2-2|.
TGTGCCACCTCGAGGGGGTCCGGGGAGCTGTTTTTT
CATSRGSGELFF
>TRBV27|TRBD1|TRBJ2-1|few
TGTGCCAGCAGGCTCCTCGGACAGGGGAAAAATGAGCAGTTCTTC
CASRLLGQGKNEQFF
>TRBV27|.|TRBJ2-2|.
TGTGCCAGCAGTTTATGGGGCACCGGGGAGCTGTTTTTT
CASSLWGTGELFF
>TRBV7-2|TRBD1|TRBJ2-7|few
TGTGCCAGCAGCTTAGGGTCCGGGACAGGGGCCTACGAGCAGTACTTC
CASSLGSGTGAYEQYF
>TRBV12-3/TRBV12-4|.|TRBJ1-5|.
TGTGCCAGCAGTTTACGGCAAGCCTATCAGCCCCAGCATTTT
CASSLRQAYQPQHF
>TRBV7-9|TRBD1|TRBJ1-5|few
TGTGCCAGCAGCGTCGGGACAGGGGAAGGGAATCAGCCCCAGCATTTT
CASSVGTGEGNQPQHF
>TRBV12-3/TRBV12-4|.|TRBJ1-2|medium-sized
TGTGCCAGCAGCGTGGGGGCGAATGGCTACACCTTC
CASSVGANGYTF
>TRBV7-2|TRBD2|TRBJ2-3|few
TGTGCCAGCAGATTAAGGGACTACTCCACAGATACGCAGTATTTT
CASRLRDYSTDTQYF
>TRBV12-3/TRBV12-4|.|TRBJ1-2|few
TGTGCCAGCAGCCTGGGGAGGACCTATGGCTACACCTTC
CASSLGRTYGYTF